A single sample gave rise to the 20 T cell receptor beta chains below, sequenced in a study of OX40 agonist ivuxolimab in advanced cancers. Produced via immunoSEQ multiplex PCR; TCRdb's table is partial and in-frame only. The sample shows approximately 74,000 clones, approximately 85% of them seen only once. The sequenced sample was CD4+ or CD8+ T cells sorted from blood, obtained in a trial of the OX40 agonist ivuxolimab. The receptors come from an adult with an advanced solid tumor such as melanoma, head and neck, liver or kidney cancer.

The chain links TRBV7-9 to TRBJ2-7, with D tentatively TRBD2 (6 bases). Per the germline V gene, CDR1 is SEHNR and CDR2 is FQNEAQ (reference sequence). The CDR3 extends over 12 amino acids. Trimming removed 7 bases from V and 5 bases from J, with 12 bases in between. CDR3 amino acids: CASTYGGNEQYF. The CDR3 nucleotides read TGTGCCAGCACCTATGGGGGGAACGAGCAGTACTTC.

The chain couples TRBV11-2 to TRBJ2-7; no definite D call. The CDR3 is 11 residues long. The germline V gene has CDR1 SGHAT and CDR2 FQNNGV. V was clipped by 2 bases and J by 3 bases, with 2 bases between them. The CDR3 region is CASSLLYEQYF. CDR3 bases: TGTGCCAGCAGCTTACTCTACGAGCAGTACTTC.

V usage is TRBV5-4 and J usage is TRBJ1-2; D possibly corresponds to TRBD1 (5 bases). Germline assignment: CDR1 SGHNT and CDR2 YYREEE (reference sequence). Trimming took off 4 bases at V and 4 bases at J, with 14 bases between the two ends. The CDR3 runs to 14 residues. CDR3 coding DNA: TGTGCCAGCAGCCCCAGATGGGGGGGCTATGGCTACACCTTC. It translates to CASSPRWGGYGYTF.

This sequence joins TRBV25-1 and TRBJ2-7; D not certain. Per germline, CDR1 MGHDK and CDR2 SYGVNS. V lost 6 bases and J 4 bases, leaving 10 bases between the germline ends. The CDR3 covers 12 residues. CDR3 in DNA: TGTGCCAGCAGGTCACAGTCATACGAGCAGTACTTC. As protein: CASRSQSYEQYF.

In DNA form, the CDR3 reads TGTGCCAGCAGTTCTCTGACAGGGACCACCTACGAGCAGTACTTC. This encodes CASSSLTGTTYEQYF. This chain connects TRBV28 to TRBJ2-7, with 7 bases fitting TRBD1. V shed 4 bases, J shed 2 bases, and the junction held 8 bases outside the gene matches. The CDR3 length is 15 residues. Germline V CDR1 and CDR2: MDHEN, SYDVKM. Combining the CDR3 with reference TRBV28 and TRBJ2-7 gives the whole variable domain DVKVTQSSRYLVKRTGEKVFLECVQDMDHENMFWYRQDPGLGLRLIYFSYDVKMKEKGDIPEGYSVSREKKERFSLILESASTNQTSMYLCASSSLTGTTYEQYFGPGTRLTVT.

This rearrangement joins TRBV7-2 to TRBJ2-1; 7 bases match TRBD1. The CDR3 sequence is 16 residues long. Germline lookup yields CDR1 SGHTA and CDR2 FQGNSA. The V and J ends lost 1 base and 4 bases, in that order; junction bases with no gene match: 7. The CDR3 region is CASSLDLGQTYNEQFF. CDR3 DNA sequence: TGTGCCAGCAGCTTAGACTTGGGACAGACGTACAATGAGCAGTTCTTC.

The CDR3: CASSPSVQSHGYTF. DNA of the CDR3: TGTGCCAGTAGTCCCTCCGTGCAGAGCCATGGCTACACCTTC. V is TRBV19 and J is TRBJ1-2; D remains ambiguous. CDR3 length: 14 amino acids. Trimming cost V 5 bases and J 6 bases, with 16 bases left between them. Germline loops: CDR1 LNHDA, CDR2 SQIVND (reference sequence).

The V call is TRBV6-6, the J call TRBJ2-1, with D possibly matching TRBD1 (5 bases). In germline, CDR1 is MNHNY, CDR2 SVGAGI (reference sequence). The CDR3 runs 13 residues. Trimming shortened V by 7 bases and J by 2 bases, and 9 bases separated the two germline ends. The CDR3 region is CASNQGTYNEQFF. CDR3 bases: TGTGCCAGCAATCAGGGAACCTACAATGAGCAGTTCTTC.

V usage is TRBV30 and J usage is TRBJ2-5; TRBD2 matches 9 bases. J lost 7 bases, V lost 3 bases, and 6 bases had no gene match. The germline V gene encodes CDR1 GTSNPN and CDR2 SVGIG (reference sequence). The length of the CDR3 is 13 residues. The CDR3 bases are TGTGCCTGGAGCCTAGCGGGGTCGGGGACCCAGTACTTC. This sequence encodes CAWSLAGSGTQYF. The full variable domain, rest sourced from reference TRBV30 and TRBJ2-5, is SQTIHQWPATLVQPVGSPLSLECTVEGTSNPNLYWYRQAAGRGLQLLFYSVGIGQISSEVPQNLSASRPQDRQFILSSKKLLLSDSGFYLCAWSLAGSGTQYFGPGTRLLVL.

This chain uses TRBV19 with TRBJ2-2; D gene ambiguous. Germline CDR1 and CDR2: LNHDA and SQIVND (reference sequence). The germline V and J ends were trimmed by 5 bases and 1 base, with 8 bases remaining between them. This CDR3 comprises 14 residues. The CDR3 nucleotides are TGTGCCAGTAGTCAATGGATGAACACCGGGGAGCTGTTTTTT. It translates to CASSQWMNTGELFF.

The chain recombines TRBV30 with TRBJ1-5; D perhaps matches TRBD1 (5 bases). The V gene lost 3 bases and the J gene lost 2 bases, with 11 bases spanning the gap. CDR3 length: 14 amino acids. CDR1 is GTSNPN and CDR2 is SVGIG in the germline V gene (reference sequence). CDR3 DNA: TGTGCCTGGAGAAGGGGCGATGGCAATCAGCCCCAGCATTTT. It translates to CAWRRGDGNQPQHF. The whole variable domain, filled in from reference TRBV30 and TRBJ1-5, reads SQTIHQWPATLVQPVGSPLSLECTVEGTSNPNLYWYRQAAGRGLQLLFYSVGIGQISSEVPQNLSASRPQDRQFILSSKKLLLSDSGFYLCAWRRGDGNQPQHFGDGTRLSIL.

The chain uses TRBV20-1 and TRBJ1-4; no reliable D call. CDR1 DFQATT and CDR2 SNEGSKA come from the germline V gene (reference sequence). The CDR3 sequence is 11 residues long. Deletions cut 4 bases from V and 8 bases from J, with 8 bases between. The CDR3 loop reads CSAKPEEKLFF. The CDR3 DNA reads as TGCAGTGCTAAACCAGAGGAAAAACTGTTTTTT.

This chain connects TRBV4-1 to TRBJ2-7; D is possibly TRBD2 (6 bases). Germline loops: CDR1 MGHRA, CDR2 YSYEKL. The CDR3 has 15 amino acids. V shed 2 bases and J shed 3 bases, with 14 bases lying between them. The CDR3 sequence is CASSQQGAGNYEQYF. The CDR3, as DNA: TGCGCCAGCAGCCAACAGGGAGCGGGTAACTACGAGCAGTACTTC.

J is TRBJ1-1 and V is TRBV6-5; D perhaps matches TRBD1 (6 bases). The CDR3 has 13 residues. The V gene's germline CDR1 is MNHEY and CDR2 SVGAGI. V shed 5 bases and J shed 7 bases, with 14 bases lying between them. Here the CDR3 reads CASSPTGFGEAFF. In nucleotides, the CDR3 is TGTGCCAGCAGTCCCACAGGGTTTGGTGAAGCTTTCTTT.

This chain connects TRBV9 to TRBJ2-5; D perhaps matches TRBD1 (5 bases). Per germline, CDR1 SGDLS and CDR2 YYNGEE. The CDR3 is made up of 12 amino acids. V lost 6 bases to trimming and J lost 4 bases, with 10 bases between them. The CDR3 bases are TGTGCCAGCAATAGTGGGGCAGAGACCCAGTACTTC. This codes for CASNSGAETQYF.

The chain has TRBV28 and TRBJ2-5; possibly TRBD1 or TRBD2 for D (7 bases each). This CDR3 region has 15 residues. V was shortened by 8 bases and J by 5 bases, with 21 bases between the two germline ends. The germline gives CDR1 MDHEN, CDR2 SYDVKM. The CDR3 reads CASLPMGGGLETQYF. The CDR3 nucleotides read TGTGCCAGCCTCCCCATGGGAGGGGGCCTTGAGACCCAGTACTTC.

V usage is TRBV18 and J usage is TRBJ1-5; weak D call: TRBD1 (5 bases). Germline CDR1 and CDR2: KGHSH and LQKENI. The CDR3 contains 15 residues. The V and J ends lost 0 bases and 6 bases respectively, with 12 bases between them. The CDR3 spells CASSPPGVVGQPQHF. The CDR3 DNA reads as TGTGCCAGCTCACCACCAGGGGTGGTAGGTCAGCCCCAGCATTTT.

The chain joins TRBV4-3 to TRBJ1-2, with D hard to call. The germline CDR1 and CDR2 sequences are LGHNA and YSLEER. CDR3 size: 14 residues. The V gene lost 0 bases and the J gene lost 2 bases, with 7 bases spanning the gap. The CDR3 coding sequence is TGCGCCAGCAGCCAAGACGGCGCAAACTATGGCTACACCTTC. Its translation is CASSQDGANYGYTF.

This sequence joins TRBV28 and TRBJ1-5, with D unresolved. V shed 5 bases and J shed 10 bases, with 3 bases lying between them. Per germline, CDR1 MDHEN and CDR2 SYDVKM. CDR3 length: 9 amino acids. The CDR3 protein is CASSPPQHF. CDR3 DNA sequence: TGTGCCAGCAGTCCACCCCAGCATTTT.

V usage is TRBV5-6 and J usage is TRBJ2-6; no clear D. This CDR3 has 16 amino acids. CDR1 is SGHDT, CDR2 YYEEEE, per germline. V gave up 1 base and J gave up 2 bases, with 10 bases separating them. CDR3 loop: CASSLLPDAGANVLTF. CDR3 in DNA: TGTGCCAGCAGCTTGCTTCCGGACGCTGGGGCCAACGTCCTGACTTTC.